The sequence of this T cell receptor beta chain was determined in a study of vaccination and CD4 T cells after COVID-19. Overall study context: Stimulation used overlapping spike peptides from SARS-CoV-2, HCoV-NL63, HCoV-OC43 and HCoV-229E.

Specified treatment: 10-day PBMC culture with coronavirus spike peptide pools or control peptides (ViraFEST assay). This clonotype was seen a few times. As yet, its antigen is unknown. The Oncomine TCR Beta short-read assay was what sequenced the DNA obtained from cultured CD4+ T cells. Each CDR3 protein gets one entry after TCRdb re-called the PCR reads with MiXCR. The data hold around 10,000 distinct CDR3 sequences, with more than 35% observed a single time. The CDR3 is made up of 14 amino acids. Deletions cut 1 base from V and 6 bases from J, with 9 bases between. Germline V gives CDR1 LGHNA, CDR2 YNFKEQ.

Specimen: CD4+ T cells from blood, cultured in vitro. The receptor's source is a human donor who had recovered from COVID-19. The gene calls are TRBV4-2 and TRBJ2-2, with a weak D call TRBD2 (5 bases). CDR3 sequence: CASSQVGSSGELFF. The CDR3 DNA follows: TGTGCCAGCAGCCAAGTAGGGAGTTCCGGGGAGCTGTTTTTT.